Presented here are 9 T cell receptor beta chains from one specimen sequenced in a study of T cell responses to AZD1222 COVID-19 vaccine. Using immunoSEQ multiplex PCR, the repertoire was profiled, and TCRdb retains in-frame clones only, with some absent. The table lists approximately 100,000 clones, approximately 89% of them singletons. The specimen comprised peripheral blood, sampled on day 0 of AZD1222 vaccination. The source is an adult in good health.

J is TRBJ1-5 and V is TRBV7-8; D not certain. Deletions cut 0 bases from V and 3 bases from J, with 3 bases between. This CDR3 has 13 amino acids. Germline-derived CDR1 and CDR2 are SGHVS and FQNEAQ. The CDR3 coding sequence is TGTGCCAGCAGCTTAGCGCACAATCAGCCCCAGCATTTT. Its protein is CASSLAHNQPQHF.

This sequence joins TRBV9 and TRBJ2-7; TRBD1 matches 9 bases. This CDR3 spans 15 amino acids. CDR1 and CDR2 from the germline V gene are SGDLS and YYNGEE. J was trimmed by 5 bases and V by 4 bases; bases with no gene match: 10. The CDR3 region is CASSLQPGQGNEQYF. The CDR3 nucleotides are TGTGCCAGCAGCTTACAGCCGGGACAGGGAAACGAGCAGTACTTC.

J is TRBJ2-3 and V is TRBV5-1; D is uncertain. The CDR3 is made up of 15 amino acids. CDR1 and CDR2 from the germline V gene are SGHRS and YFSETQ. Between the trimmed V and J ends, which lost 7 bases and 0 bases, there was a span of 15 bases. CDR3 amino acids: CASQPGPTSTDTQYF. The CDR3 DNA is TGCGCCAGCCAGCCGGGCCCCACTAGCACAGATACGCAGTATTTT.

CDR3 bases: TGCGCCAGCACAAAGACTAGCGCACCCCAAGAGACCCAGTACTTC. Its translation is CASTKTSAPQETQYF. V and J are TRBV5-1 and TRBJ2-5; 8 bases line up with TRBD2. Germline V gives CDR1 SGHRS, CDR2 YFSETQ. The V and J ends lost 6 bases and 1 base, in that order; junction bases with no gene match: 8. The CDR3 is 15 residues long.

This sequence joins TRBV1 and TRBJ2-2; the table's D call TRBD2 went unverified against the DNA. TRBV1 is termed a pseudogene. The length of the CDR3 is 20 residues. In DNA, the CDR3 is TGCACCAGCAGCCCCGGACTAGCGGGGGCCCCTCTCGGTTGGACCGGGGAGCTGTTTTTT. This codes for CTSSPGLAGAPLGWTGELFF.

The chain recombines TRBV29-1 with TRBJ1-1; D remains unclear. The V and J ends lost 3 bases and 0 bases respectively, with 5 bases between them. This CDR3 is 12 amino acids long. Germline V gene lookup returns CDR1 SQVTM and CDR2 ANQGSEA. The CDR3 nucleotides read TGCAGCGTTGATCGGATGAACACTGAAGCTTTCTTT. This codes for CSVDRMNTEAFF.

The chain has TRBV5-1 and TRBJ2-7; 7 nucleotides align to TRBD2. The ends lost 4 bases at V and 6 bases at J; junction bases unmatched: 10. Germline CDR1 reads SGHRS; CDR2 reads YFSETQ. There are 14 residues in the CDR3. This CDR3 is CASSPSGGGLEQYF. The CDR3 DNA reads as TGCGCCAGCAGCCCGTCGGGGGGAGGCCTCGAGCAGTACTTC.

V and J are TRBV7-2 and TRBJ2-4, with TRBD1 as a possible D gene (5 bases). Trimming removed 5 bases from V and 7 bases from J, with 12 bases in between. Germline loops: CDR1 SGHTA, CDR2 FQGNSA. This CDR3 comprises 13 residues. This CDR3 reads CASSRKAGNIQYF. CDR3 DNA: TGTGCCAGCAGCCGCAAAGCAGGGAACATTCAGTACTTC. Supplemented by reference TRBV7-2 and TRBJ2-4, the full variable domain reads GAGVSQSPSNKVTEKGKDVELRCDPISGHTALYWYRQSLGQGLEFLIYFQGNSAPDKSGLPSDRFSAERTGGSVSTLTIQRTQQEDSAVYLCASSRKAGNIQYFGAGTRLSVL.

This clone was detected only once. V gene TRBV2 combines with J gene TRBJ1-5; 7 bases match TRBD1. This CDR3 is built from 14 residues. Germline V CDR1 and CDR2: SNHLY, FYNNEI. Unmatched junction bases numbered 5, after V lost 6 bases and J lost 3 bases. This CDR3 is CASSGQVNNQPQHF. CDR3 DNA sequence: TGTGCCAGCAGCGGACAGGTTAACAATCAGCCCCAGCATTTT.